The 28 T cell receptor beta chains below all came from one sample that was sequenced in a study of cytomegalovirus exposure and HLA in healthy donors (dated by TCRdb to about 2017). The library was prepared using the immunoSEQ multiplex PCR assay. The clones in this table, taken by TCRdb from immuneACCESS, are in-frame only. Not every clone is retained; where verified, under half of the shortfall comes from an unresolved V gene, and the cause of the rest is unknown. Across this sample there are some 180,000 clones, with around 80% seen only once. Around 1.3% of the sample is in the top ten clones. What was sequenced was PBMCs. The receptors derive from a woman in her 30s in good health and CMV-seronegative.

The V gene is TRBV5-4, the J gene TRBJ2-7; 12 bases are shared with TRBD2. V dropped 4 bases and J dropped 9; count of bases not matched to a gene: 14. The germline CDR1 and CDR2 sequences are SGHNT and YYREEE (reference sequence). The CDR3 is 16 residues long. CDR3: CASSAPGTSGFLGQYF. CDR3 DNA sequence: TGTGCCAGCAGCGCTCCCGGGACTAGCGGGTTTTTAGGGCAGTACTTC.

The V and J genes are TRBV18 and TRBJ1-5; TRBD1 matches 8 bases. The CDR3 totals 14 residues. With 5 bases clipped from V and 1 base from J, the junction kept 1 base outside the gene matches. Germline V CDR1 and CDR2: KGHSH, LQKENI. CDR3 loop: CASSGQGSNQPQHF. In nucleotides, the CDR3 is TGTGCCAGCTCAGGACAGGGAAGCAATCAGCCCCAGCATTTT.

The chain recombines TRBV4-1 with TRBJ2-4, with D unclear. Trimming removed 8 bases from V and 7 bases from J, with 12 bases in between. Germline V CDR1 and CDR2: MGHRA, YSYEKL. The CDR3 consists of 12 residues. CDR3 residues: CASGAPNNIQYF. The CDR3 nucleotides read TGCGCCAGCGGAGCCCCTAACAACATTCAGTACTTC.

The chain couples TRBV6-1 to TRBJ2-2, with 7 bases fitting TRBD1. The trim removed 5 bases at V and 4 bases at J, leaving 4 bases unmatched. Germline loops: CDR1 MNHNS, CDR2 SASEGT. The CDR3 covers 14 residues. The CDR3 protein is CASSSTGTTGELFF. The CDR3 coding sequence is TGTGCCAGCAGTTCGACAGGGACCACCGGGGAGCTGTTTTTT.

The J gene is TRBJ2-7, the V gene TRBV5-5; perhaps TRBD1 as D (5 bases). The V gene's germline CDR1 is SGHKS and CDR2 YYEKEE (reference sequence). The length of the CDR3 is 16 residues. Trimming shortened V by 0 bases and J by 0 bases, and 13 bases separated the two germline ends. CDR3 DNA sequence: TGTGCCAGCAGCTTGGCGGAACAGGCCGGCTCCTACGAGCAGTACTTC. Translation: CASSLAEQAGSYEQYF.

The chain joins TRBV5-1 to TRBJ2-3, with TRBD2 matching 8 bases. CDR1 is SGHRS, CDR2 YFSETQ, per germline. The ends lost 0 bases at V and 0 bases at J; junction bases unmatched: 6. The CDR3 is 17 residues long. As DNA, the CDR3 is TGCGCCAGCAGCTTGGATGCCGGGACTAGGAGCACAGATACGCAGTATTTT. Translation: CASSLDAGTRSTDTQYF.

This chain connects TRBV4-1 to TRBJ2-1, with 10 bases fitting TRBD2. CDR1 and CDR2 (germline): MGHRA, YSYEKL. The CDR3 consists of 17 residues. V lost 2 bases to trimming and J lost 6 bases; unmatched junction nucleotides: 10. The CDR3 region is CASSQTALAGGRNEQFF. DNA of the CDR3: TGCGCCAGCAGCCAAACGGCGTTAGCGGGGGGCCGCAATGAGCAGTTCTTC.

This chain connects TRBV27 to TRBJ2-7; D might be TRBD1 (5 bases). V gave up 6 bases and J gave up 2 bases, with 20 bases separating them. This CDR3 is built from 16 residues. Germline assignment: CDR1 MNHEY and CDR2 SMNVEV (reference sequence). CDR3 loop: CASSPLHHDSTYEQYF. CDR3 in DNA: TGTGCCAGCAGCCCACTTCATCACGACAGTACCTACGAGCAGTACTTC.

The chain uses TRBV19 and TRBJ2-7; 13 bases fit TRBD2. V was pared by 5 bases and J by 7 bases, with 8 bases of the junction left unmatched. Per the germline V gene, CDR1 is LNHDA and CDR2 is SQIVND (reference sequence). The CDR3 is made up of 15 amino acids. The DNA for the CDR3 is TGTGCCAGTAGTCGGACTAGCGGGAGTTGGGTGGAGCAGTACTTC. It encodes CASSRTSGSWVEQYF.

The V and J genes are TRBV20-1 and TRBJ2-1; TRBD2 matches 10 bases. This CDR3 has 11 amino acids. V shed 6 bases, J shed 9 bases, and the junction held 2 bases outside the gene matches. CDR1 is DFQATT and CDR2 is SNEGSKA in the germline V gene (reference sequence). The CDR3 is CSALAGVEQFF. The CDR3 DNA sequence: TGCAGTGCGCTAGCGGGAGTTGAGCAGTTCTTC.

The V and J genes are TRBV6-6 and TRBJ1-2, with D possibly TRBD1 on 5 matching bases. The CDR3 loop spans 16 amino acids. CDR1 MNHNY and CDR2 SVGAGI come from the germline V gene (reference sequence). V shed 8 bases and J shed 1 base, with 20 bases lying between them. The CDR3 sequence is CASLGLYNYRNYGYTF. Written as DNA, the CDR3 is TGTGCCAGCCTGGGACTTTACAACTACCGTAACTATGGCTACACCTTC.

V gene TRBV18 combines with J gene TRBJ2-7; 9 bases are a match to TRBD1. This CDR3 comprises 14 residues. Trimming at V came to 3 bases and at J to 1 base, leaving 1 base not matched to a gene. Germline V lookup: CDR1 KGHSH, CDR2 LQKENI. The CDR3 nucleotides are TGTGCCAGCTCACCCGGGACAGGGTCCTACGAGCAGTACTTC. The encoded protein is CASSPGTGSYEQYF.

The chain joins TRBV27 to TRBJ2-5; D call uncertain. This CDR3 is 11 amino acids long. The germline V and J ends were trimmed by 7 bases and 5 bases, with 8 bases remaining between them. Germline V lookup: CDR1 MNHEY, CDR2 SMNVEV (reference sequence). CDR3 DNA sequence: TGTGCCAGCAACCACGGGGAGACCCAGTACTTC. Translating gives CASNHGETQYF.

This clone was picked up a small number of times. At one end, the junction sequence differs from germline, possibly due to a read error. The rearrangement uses TRBV10-1 and TRBJ2-2; D not certain. The CDR3 runs to 12 residues. Germline V gives CDR1 WNHNN, CDR2 SYGVQD (reference sequence). CDR3 bases: TGCGCCAGCAGTGAGAACAGCGGGGAGCTGTTTTTT. It yields the protein CASSENSGELFF.

This chain uses TRBV27 with TRBJ2-1; TRBD2 matches at 13 bases. V was pared by 2 bases and J by 6 bases, with 4 bases of the junction left unmatched. Germline lookup yields CDR1 MNHEY and CDR2 SMNVEV (reference sequence). The CDR3 has 16 residues. This CDR3 is CASSLTSGGGINEQFF. The CDR3 DNA sequence: TGTGCCAGCAGTTTAACTAGCGGGGGGGGTATCAATGAGCAGTTCTTC.

This clone was counted only a few times. The rearrangement links TRBV19 to TRBJ1-2; D gene unclear. The CDR3 runs 13 residues. Germline CDR1 reads LNHDA; CDR2 reads SQIVND (reference sequence). Trimming removed 3 bases at V and 2 bases at J, with 7 bases between. The CDR3 DNA is TGTGCCAGTAGTATGGGAGTAAACTATGGCTACACCTTC. It codes for CASSMGVNYGYTF.

This sequence joins TRBV9 and TRBJ1-3, with D perhaps TRBD1 (6 bases). Trimming stripped 9 bases from V and 0 bases from J, with 13 bases between. Germline CDR1 reads SGDLS; CDR2 reads YYNGEE. The CDR3 runs to 14 residues. The DNA of the CDR3 is TGTGCCAACCCGGACAGCTTCTCTGGAAACACCATATATTTT. The encoded protein is CANPDSFSGNTIYF.

The chain carries TRBV18 and TRBJ1-2; D uncertain. The CDR3 spans 14 residues. Germline lookup yields CDR1 KGHSH and CDR2 LQKENI. V was cut by 5 bases and J by 4 bases, with 14 bases left in between. The DNA of the CDR3 is TGTGCCAGCTCAGAGACCGGACTCCGCTATGGCTACACCTTC. Amino acids: CASSETGLRYGYTF.

This clone was detected ten times or more. The chain is built from TRBV27 and TRBJ2-1; 9 nucleotides agree with TRBD2. The CDR3 runs to 15 residues. The V gene end was trimmed by 4 bases and the J gene end by 8 bases; junction bases not matched to a gene: 9. Germline V gene lookup returns CDR1 MNHEY and CDR2 SMNVEV (reference sequence). The CDR3 loop reads CASSSLSGGRDEQFF. The CDR3 region has the DNA TGTGCCAGCAGTTCCCTTAGCGGGGGTAGGGATGAGCAGTTCTTC.

The chain joins TRBV19 to TRBJ1-2; no clear D gene. V lost 1 base and J 4 bases, leaving 16 bases between the germline ends. The CDR3 spans 16 residues. Looked up from germline, CDR1 is LNHDA and CDR2 is SQIVND (reference sequence). Here the CDR3 reads CASSIGRQSTGYGYTF. CDR3 bases: TGTGCCAGTAGTATAGGTCGCCAATCAACGGGCTATGGCTACACCTTC.

V is TRBV18 and J is TRBJ2-7; tentative D call: TRBD2 (6 bases). The CDR3 extends over 16 amino acids. With 0 bases removed from V and 7 bases from J, the gap between germline ends came to 19 bases. Germline values: CDR1 KGHSH, CDR2 LQKENI. The CDR3 sequence is CASSPPWDSLGGEQYF. The CDR3 DNA is TGTGCCAGCTCACCACCGTGGGACTCGCTCGGAGGGGAGCAGTACTTC.

This clone has only one observation. The genes are TRBV6-6 and TRBJ2-3, with 9 bases lining up with TRBD1. The CDR3 is 16 residues long. With 5 bases clipped from V and 4 bases from J, the junction kept 10 bases outside the gene matches. The germline gives CDR1 MNHNY, CDR2 SVGAGI (reference sequence). The CDR3 nucleotides are TGTGCCAGCAGTACCCCGGCGGGACAGGGCCCAGATACGCAGTATTTT. The encoded protein is CASSTPAGQGPDTQYF.

This chain uses TRBV5-6 with TRBJ2-3; TRBD2 agrees at 13 bases. The trim removed 4 bases at V and 7 bases at J, leaving 3 bases unmatched. The CDR3 sequence is 14 residues long. Germline V gene data show CDR1 as SGHDT and CDR2 as YYEEEE. The CDR3 bases are TGTGCCAGCAGCCCGGGACTAGCGGGGAATACGCAGTATTTT. Translating it yields CASSPGLAGNTQYF.

V usage is TRBV15 and J usage is TRBJ2-1; 7 bases line up with TRBD2. Germline-derived CDR1 and CDR2 are LNHNV and YYDKDF (reference sequence). The CDR3 contains 16 residues. V trimming: 0 bases; J trimming: 15 bases; junction bases outside the gene matches: 17. The CDR3 coding sequence is TGTGCCACCAGCAGAGATGATTGGCGGGGGTTTACAATGTCGTTCTTC. Its translation: CATSRDDWRGFTMSFF.

This clone has at least ten counts. The V gene is TRBV28, the J gene TRBJ1-3; D might be TRBD1 (5 bases). CDR1 MDHEN and CDR2 SYDVKM come from the germline V gene. Between the trimmed V and J ends, which lost 6 bases and 0 bases, there was a span of 9 bases. The CDR3 is 14 residues long. The CDR3 spells CASRVGDSGNTIYF. Here the CDR3 DNA reads TGTGCCAGCAGAGTAGGGGACTCTGGAAACACCATATATTTT.

The genes are TRBV2 and TRBJ1-1; D is possibly TRBD1 (5 bases). Germline lookup yields CDR1 SNHLY and CDR2 FYNNEI. V shed 6 bases and J shed 7 bases, with 9 bases lying between them. CDR3 length: 11 amino acids. The CDR3, as DNA: TGTGCCAGCAGGGGACTATATGAAGCTTTCTTT. Amino acid sequence: CASRGLYEAFF.

The chain is built from TRBV7-2 and TRBJ2-1; 8 bases match TRBD2. Trimming took 5 bases from V and 6 from J; bases not matched to a gene: 6. Germline lookup yields CDR1 SGHTA and CDR2 FQGNSA. The length of the CDR3 is 14 residues. The chain's CDR3 is CASSAPSGGNEQFF. The CDR3 bases are TGTGCCAGCAGCGCGCCGAGCGGGGGCAATGAGCAGTTCTTC.

This sequence joins TRBV4-1 and TRBJ2-7; a possible D gene is TRBD2 (6 bases). The germline V gene encodes CDR1 MGHRA and CDR2 YSYEKL. The CDR3 is 19 amino acids. Trimming took 4 bases from V and 0 from J, leaving 25 bases between them. The CDR3 region is CASSPDEGTGTQSSYEQYF. For the CDR3, the DNA is TGCGCCAGCAGCCCTGATGAGGGTACCGGGACTCAGAGCTCCTACGAGCAGTACTTC.